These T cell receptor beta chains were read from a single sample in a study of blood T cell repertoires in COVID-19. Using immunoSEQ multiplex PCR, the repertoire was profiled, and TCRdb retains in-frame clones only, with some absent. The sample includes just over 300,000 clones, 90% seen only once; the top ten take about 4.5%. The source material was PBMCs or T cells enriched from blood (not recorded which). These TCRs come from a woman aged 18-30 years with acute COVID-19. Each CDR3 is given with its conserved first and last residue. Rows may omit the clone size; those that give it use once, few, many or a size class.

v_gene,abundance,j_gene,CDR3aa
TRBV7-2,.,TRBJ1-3,CASSLQVQVGNTIYF
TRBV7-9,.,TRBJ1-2,CASSFGQGDYTF
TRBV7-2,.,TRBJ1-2,CASSPPSANYGYTF
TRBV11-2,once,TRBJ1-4,CASSPDSVNEKLFF
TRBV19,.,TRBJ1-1,CASISQGGGTEAFF
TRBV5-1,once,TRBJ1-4,CASRGSGQPNEKLFF
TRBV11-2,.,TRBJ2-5,CASSPRVGPQETQYF
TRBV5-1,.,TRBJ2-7,CASSSGTSASYEQYF
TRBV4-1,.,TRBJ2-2,CASSPPRAGGTGELFF
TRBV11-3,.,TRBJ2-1,CASSLYLGLASSSSYNEQFF
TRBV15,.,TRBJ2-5,CATSRAGPQETQYF
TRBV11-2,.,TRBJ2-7,CASSRRGIYEQYF
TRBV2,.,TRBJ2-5,CASSDGDIETQYF
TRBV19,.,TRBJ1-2,CASTAGDSRRVNYGYTF
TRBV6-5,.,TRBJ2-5,CASNRPRGETQYF
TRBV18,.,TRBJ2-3,CASSPIDTQYF
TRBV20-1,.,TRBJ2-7,CSASLAGGMGEQYF
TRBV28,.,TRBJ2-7,CASSFRWAGGPYEQYF
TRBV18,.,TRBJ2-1,CASSPGRENEQFF
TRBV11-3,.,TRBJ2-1,CASSLRGRGGGNEQFF
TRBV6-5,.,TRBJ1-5,CASSYGPGSNQPQHF
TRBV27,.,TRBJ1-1,CATCATDTMNTEAFF
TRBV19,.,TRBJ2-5,CASSIETNYRTQYF
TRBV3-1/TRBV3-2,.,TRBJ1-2,CASSPGTENYGYTF
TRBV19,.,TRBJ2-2,CATALQAGELFF
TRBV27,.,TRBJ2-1,CASSFLDRGTEGRDEQFF
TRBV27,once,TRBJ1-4,CASSGARDSYYLQNEKLFF
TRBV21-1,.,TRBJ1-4,CASSNRDKRLKKKKLFF
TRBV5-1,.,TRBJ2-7,CASSPKDRSYEQYF
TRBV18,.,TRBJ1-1,CASSPQEANTEAFF
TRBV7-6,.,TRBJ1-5,CASSSQGADQPQHF
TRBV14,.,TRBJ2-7,CASSQGTGASGGEQYF
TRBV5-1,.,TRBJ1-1,CASSFDWNTEAFF
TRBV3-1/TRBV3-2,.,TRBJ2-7,CASSQGGLDQHEQYF
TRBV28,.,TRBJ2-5,CASSVDRVAETQYF
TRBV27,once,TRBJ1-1,CASSSPGIDTEAFF
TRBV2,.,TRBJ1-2,CASRVGGRYGYTF
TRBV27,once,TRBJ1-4,CASSPRTRAGEKLFF
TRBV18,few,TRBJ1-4,CASSPPQVRGHEKLFF
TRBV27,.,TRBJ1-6,CASSFEGRRSPLHF
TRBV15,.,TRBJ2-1,CAMGGRENEQFF
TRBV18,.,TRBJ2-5,CASSPTGGQETQYF
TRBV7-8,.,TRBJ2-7,CASSETGTSSFEQYF
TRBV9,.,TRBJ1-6,CASSVSGTGPSPLHF
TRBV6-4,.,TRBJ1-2,CASSDSGDRRGDYGYTF
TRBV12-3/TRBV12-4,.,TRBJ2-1,CASSDGTRGEQFF
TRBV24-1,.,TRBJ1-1,CATSGRRQGAGAFF
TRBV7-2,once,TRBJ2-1,CASSLGGTGGPSFF
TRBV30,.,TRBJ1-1,CAWSKGQGRGNTEAFF
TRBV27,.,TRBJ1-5,CASSLSGVQPQHF
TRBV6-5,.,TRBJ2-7,CASSYTQVASYEQYF
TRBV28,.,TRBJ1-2,CASSLHGYGYTF
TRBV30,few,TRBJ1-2,CAWSEDYRDSYYGYTF
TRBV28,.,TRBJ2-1,CASYEKTSGEYNEQFF
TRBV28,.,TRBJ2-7,CASSFRTGPSYEQYF
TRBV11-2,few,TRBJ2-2,CASSVSIHRGRAYTGELFF
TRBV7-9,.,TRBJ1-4,CASSSKLGQVDGEKLFF
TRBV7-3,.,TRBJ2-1,CASSLTSMDEQFF
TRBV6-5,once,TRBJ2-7,CASSYSKSRGEYEQYF